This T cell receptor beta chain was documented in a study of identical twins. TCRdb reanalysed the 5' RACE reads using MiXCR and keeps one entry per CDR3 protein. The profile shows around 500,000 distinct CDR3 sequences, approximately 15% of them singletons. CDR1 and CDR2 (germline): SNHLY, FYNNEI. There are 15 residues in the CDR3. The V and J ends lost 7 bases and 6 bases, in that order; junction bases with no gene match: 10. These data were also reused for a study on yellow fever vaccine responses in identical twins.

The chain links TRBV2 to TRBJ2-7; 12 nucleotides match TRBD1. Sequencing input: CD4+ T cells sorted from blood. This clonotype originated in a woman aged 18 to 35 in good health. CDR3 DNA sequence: TGTGCCAGCACTCAATCCGGGACAGGGGGCGTCGAGCAGTACTTC. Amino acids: CASTQSGTGGVEQYF. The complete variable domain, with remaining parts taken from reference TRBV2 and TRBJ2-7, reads EPEVTQTPSHQVTQMGQEVILRCVPISNHLYFYWYRQILGQKVEFLVSFYNNEISEKSEIFDDQFSVERPDGSNFTLKIRSTKLEDSAMYFCASTQSGTGGVEQYFGPGTRLTVT.